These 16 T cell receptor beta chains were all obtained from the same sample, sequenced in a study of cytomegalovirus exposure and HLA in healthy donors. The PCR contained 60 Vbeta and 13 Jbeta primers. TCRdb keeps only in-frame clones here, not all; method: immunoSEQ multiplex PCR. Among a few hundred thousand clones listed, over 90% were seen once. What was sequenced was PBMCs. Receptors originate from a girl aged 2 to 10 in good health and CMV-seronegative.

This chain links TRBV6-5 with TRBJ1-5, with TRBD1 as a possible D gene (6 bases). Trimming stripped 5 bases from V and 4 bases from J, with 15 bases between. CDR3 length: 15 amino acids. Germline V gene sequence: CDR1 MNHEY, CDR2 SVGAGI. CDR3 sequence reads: CASSPKQGSNQPQHF. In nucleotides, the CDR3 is TGTGCCAGCAGTCCCAAACAGGGAAGTAATCAGCCCCAGCATTTT.

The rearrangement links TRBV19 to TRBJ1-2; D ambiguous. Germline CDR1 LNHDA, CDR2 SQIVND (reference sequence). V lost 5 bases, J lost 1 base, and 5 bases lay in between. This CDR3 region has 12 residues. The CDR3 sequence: CASSYGNYGYTF. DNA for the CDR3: TGTGCCAGTAGTTACGGTAACTATGGCTACACCTTC. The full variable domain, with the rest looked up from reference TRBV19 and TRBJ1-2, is DGGITQSPKYLFRKEGQNVTLSCEQNLNHDAMYWYRQDPGQGLRLIYYSQIVNDFQKGDIAEGYSVSREKKESFPLTVTSAQKNPTAFYLCASSYGNYGYTFGSGTRLTVV.

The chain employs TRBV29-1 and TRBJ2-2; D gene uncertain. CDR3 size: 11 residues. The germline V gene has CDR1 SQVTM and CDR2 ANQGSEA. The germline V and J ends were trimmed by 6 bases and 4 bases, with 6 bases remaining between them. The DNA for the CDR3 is TGCAGCGTAGCGCGCACCGGGGAGCTGTTTTTT. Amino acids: CSVARTGELFF.

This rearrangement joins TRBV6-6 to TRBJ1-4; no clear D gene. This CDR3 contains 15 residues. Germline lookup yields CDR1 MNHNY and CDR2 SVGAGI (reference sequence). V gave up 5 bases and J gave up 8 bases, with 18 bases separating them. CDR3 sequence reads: CASSENTAWEEKLFF. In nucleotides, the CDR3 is TGTGCCAGCAGTGAGAACACGGCGTGGGAGGAAAAACTGTTTTTT.

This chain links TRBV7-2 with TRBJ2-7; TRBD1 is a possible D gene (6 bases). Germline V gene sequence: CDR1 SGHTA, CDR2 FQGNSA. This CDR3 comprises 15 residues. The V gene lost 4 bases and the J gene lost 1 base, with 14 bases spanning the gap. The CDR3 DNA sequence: TGTGCCAGCAGCTATCAGGGGTCCGGATCCTACGAGCAGTACTTC. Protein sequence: CASSYQGSGSYEQYF.

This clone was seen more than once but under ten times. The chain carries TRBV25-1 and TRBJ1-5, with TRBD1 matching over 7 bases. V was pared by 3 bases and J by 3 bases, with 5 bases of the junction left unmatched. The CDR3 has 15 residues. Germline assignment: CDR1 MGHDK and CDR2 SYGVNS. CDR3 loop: CASSEGRGVNQPQHF. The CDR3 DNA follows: TGTGCCAGCAGTGAGGGCAGGGGGGTCAATCAGCCCCAGCATTTT.

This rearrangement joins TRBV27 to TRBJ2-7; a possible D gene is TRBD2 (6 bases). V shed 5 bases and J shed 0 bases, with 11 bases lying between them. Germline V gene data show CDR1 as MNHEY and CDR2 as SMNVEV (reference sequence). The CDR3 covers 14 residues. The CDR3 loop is CASSTFGGSYEQYF. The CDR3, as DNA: TGTGCCAGCAGTACCTTCGGGGGCTCCTACGAGCAGTACTTC.

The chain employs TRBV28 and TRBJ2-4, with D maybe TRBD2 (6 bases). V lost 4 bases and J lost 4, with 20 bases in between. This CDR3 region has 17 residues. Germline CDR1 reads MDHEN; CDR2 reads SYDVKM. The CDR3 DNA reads TGTGCCAGCAGTTATGCCCTTGAGGGCGGGGAGAAAAACATTCAGTACTTC. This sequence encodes CASSYALEGGEKNIQYF.

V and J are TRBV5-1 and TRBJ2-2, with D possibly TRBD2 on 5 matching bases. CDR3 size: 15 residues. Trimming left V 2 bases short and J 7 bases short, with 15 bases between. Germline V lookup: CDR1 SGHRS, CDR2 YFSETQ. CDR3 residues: CASSFYGLPDGELFF. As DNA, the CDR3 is TGCGCCAGCAGCTTCTATGGACTCCCTGACGGGGAGCTGTTTTTT.

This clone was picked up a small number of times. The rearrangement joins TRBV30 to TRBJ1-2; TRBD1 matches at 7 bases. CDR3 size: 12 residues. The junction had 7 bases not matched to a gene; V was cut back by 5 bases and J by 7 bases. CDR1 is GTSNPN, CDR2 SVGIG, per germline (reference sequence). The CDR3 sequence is CAWGQEDGGYTF. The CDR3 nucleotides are TGTGCCTGGGGACAGGAGGACGGTGGCTACACCTTC. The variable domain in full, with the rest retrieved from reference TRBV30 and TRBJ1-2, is SQTIHQWPATLVQPVGSPLSLECTVEGTSNPNLYWYRQAAGRGLQLLFYSVGIGQISSEVPQNLSASRPQDRQFILSSKKLLLSDSGFYLCAWGQEDGGYTFGSGTRLTVV.

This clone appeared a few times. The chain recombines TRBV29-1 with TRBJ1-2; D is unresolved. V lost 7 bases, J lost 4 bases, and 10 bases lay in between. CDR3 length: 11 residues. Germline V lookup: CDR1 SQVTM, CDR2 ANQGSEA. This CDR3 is CSATIGYGYTF. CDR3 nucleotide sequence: TGCAGCGCGACAATCGGCTATGGCTACACCTTC.

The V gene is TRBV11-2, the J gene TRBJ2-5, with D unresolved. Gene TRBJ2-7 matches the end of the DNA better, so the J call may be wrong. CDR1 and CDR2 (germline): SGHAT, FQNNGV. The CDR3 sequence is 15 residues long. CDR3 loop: CASSLRLPSHYEQYF. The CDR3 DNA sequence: TGTGCCAGCAGCCTTAGACTCCCTTCACACTACGAGCAGTACTTC.

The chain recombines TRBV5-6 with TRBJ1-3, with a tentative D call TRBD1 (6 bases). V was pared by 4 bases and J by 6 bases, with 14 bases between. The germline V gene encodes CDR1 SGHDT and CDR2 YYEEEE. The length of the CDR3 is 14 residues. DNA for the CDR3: TGTGCCAGCAGCGAACGGACAGACTTAAACACCATATATTTT. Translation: CASSERTDLNTIYF.

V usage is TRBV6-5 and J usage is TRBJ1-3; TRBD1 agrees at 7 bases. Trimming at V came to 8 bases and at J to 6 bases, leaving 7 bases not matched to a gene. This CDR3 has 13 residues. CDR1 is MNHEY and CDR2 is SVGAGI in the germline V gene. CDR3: CASGRGQSNTIYF. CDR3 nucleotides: TGTGCCAGCGGTAGGGGACAGTCAAACACCATATATTTT.

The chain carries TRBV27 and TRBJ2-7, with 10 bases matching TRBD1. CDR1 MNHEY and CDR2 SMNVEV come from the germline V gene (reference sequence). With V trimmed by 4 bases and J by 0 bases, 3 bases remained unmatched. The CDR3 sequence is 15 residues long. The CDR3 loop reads CASSWTGGGSYEQYF. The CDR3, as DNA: TGTGCCAGCAGTTGGACAGGGGGAGGCTCCTACGAGCAGTACTTC.

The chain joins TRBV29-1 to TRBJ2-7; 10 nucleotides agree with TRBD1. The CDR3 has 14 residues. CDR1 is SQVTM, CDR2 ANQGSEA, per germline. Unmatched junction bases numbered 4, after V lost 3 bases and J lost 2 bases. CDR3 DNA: TGCAGCGTTGACGGGACAGGGGAAGCCTACGAGCAGTACTTC. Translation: CSVDGTGEAYEQYF.